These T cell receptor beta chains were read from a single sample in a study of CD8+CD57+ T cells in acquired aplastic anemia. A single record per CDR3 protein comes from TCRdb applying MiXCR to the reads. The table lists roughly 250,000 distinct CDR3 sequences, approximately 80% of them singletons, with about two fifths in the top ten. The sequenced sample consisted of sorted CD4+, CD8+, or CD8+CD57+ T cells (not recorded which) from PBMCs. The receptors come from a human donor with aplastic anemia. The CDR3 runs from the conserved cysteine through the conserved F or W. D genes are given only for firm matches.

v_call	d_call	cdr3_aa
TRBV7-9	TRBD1	CASSWGQGKGCDEYF
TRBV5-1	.	CASSLDIWSARNRGDLGTDTQYF
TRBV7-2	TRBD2	CASSFGLAGAPRSYNEQFF
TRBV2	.	CTSMDGGTDTQYF
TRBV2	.	CASGEGGADGQDVQLF
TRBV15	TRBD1	CASSLRQGQNTEAFF
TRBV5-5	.	CASSLGRGGYNEQLF
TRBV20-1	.	CSATLRDGSYNEQFF
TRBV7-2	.	CASSFTPHGLVYGYTF
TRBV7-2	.	CASSLTSCYNEQFF
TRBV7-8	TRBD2	CASLTSGSGDTQYF
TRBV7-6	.	CASSETPGLALYLQFF
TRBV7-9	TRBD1	CASSVGGQRTGTEYF
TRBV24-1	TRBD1	CATSEAGTGDTEAFF
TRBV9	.	CASSVDNYGYTF